The present T cell receptor beta chain was sequenced within a study of blood T cell repertoires in COVID-19. Study-level information: Samples representing acute and convalescent COVID-19 were sourced from the United States, Italy and Spain. T cells, B-cell-depleted T cells, or PBMCs supplied cDNA or gDNA.

Trimming left V 5 bases short and J 2 bases short, with 10 bases between. The CDR3 is 15 residues long. CDR1 MNHEY and CDR2 SVGAGI come from the germline V gene. Produced via immunoSEQ multiplex PCR; TCRdb's table is partial and in-frame only. The sample consists of 250,000 or so clones, approximately 82% of them appearing once. Sequencing input: peripheral blood. The sequence came from a young woman with acute or convalescent COVID-19. The rearrangement links TRBV6-5 to TRBJ1-6, with unresolved D. The CDR3, as DNA: TGTGCCAGCAGTCTTGGTGGCCCCTATAATTCACCCCTCCACTTT. It is translated as CASSLGGPYNSPLHF.